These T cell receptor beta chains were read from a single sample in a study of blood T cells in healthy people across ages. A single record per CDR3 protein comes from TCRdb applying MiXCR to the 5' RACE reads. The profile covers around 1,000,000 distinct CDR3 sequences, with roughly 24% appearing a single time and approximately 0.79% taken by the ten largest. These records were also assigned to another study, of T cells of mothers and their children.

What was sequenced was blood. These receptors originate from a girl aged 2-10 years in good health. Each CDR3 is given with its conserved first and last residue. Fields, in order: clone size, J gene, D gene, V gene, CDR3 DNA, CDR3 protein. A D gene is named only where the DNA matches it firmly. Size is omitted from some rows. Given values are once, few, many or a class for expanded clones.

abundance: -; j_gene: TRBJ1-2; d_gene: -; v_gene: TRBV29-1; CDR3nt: TGCAGCATTCCACATAGGGACGGCTACACCTTC; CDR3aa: CSIPHRDGYTF
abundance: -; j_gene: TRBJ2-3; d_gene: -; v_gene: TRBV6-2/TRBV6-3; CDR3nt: TGTGCCAGCAGCCCCGACAGGACCCCTAATCAGCCCCAGTATTTT; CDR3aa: CASSPDRTPNQPQYF
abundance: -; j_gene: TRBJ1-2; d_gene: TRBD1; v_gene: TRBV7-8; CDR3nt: TGTGCCAGCAGCAGTAGAGTAGGGACAGGGGATGACTACACCTTC; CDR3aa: CASSSRVGTGDDYTF
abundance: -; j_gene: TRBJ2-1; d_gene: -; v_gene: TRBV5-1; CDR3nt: TGCGCCAGCAGCTTGGAGGCAGGCATCATTTACAATGAGCAGTTCTTC; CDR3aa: CASSLEAGIIYNEQFF
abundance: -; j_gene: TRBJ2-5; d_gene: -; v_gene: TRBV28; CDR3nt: TGTGCCAGCAGCTCGGGAGATCGAGAGACCCAGTACTTC; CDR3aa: CASSSGDRETQYF
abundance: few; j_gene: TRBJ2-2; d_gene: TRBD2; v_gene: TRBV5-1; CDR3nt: TGCGCCAGCAGCTACCAGCGGGGGTACACCGGGGAGCTGTTTTTT; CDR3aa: CASSYQRGYTGELFF
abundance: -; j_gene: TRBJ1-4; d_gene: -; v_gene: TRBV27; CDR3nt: TGTGCCAGCAGTTTCCTGGGACCACTAGGGGAAAAACTGTTTTTT; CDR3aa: CASSFLGPLGEKLFF
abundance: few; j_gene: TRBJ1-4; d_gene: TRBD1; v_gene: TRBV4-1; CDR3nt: TGCGCCAGCAGCCAACCCGGGACAGGGGTAGAAAAACTGTTTTTT; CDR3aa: CASSQPGTGVEKLFF
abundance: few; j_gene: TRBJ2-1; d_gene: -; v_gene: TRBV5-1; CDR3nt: TGCGCCAGCAGCTTCCGGACTCAGACAGGCCCGTGGAATGAGCAGTTCTTC; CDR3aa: CASSFRTQTGPWNEQFF
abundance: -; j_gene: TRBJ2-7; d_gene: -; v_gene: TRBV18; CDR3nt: TGTGCCAGCTCACCAAGTAACGAGCAGTACTTC; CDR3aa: CASSPSNEQYF
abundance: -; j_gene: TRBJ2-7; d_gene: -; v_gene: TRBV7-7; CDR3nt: TGTGCTAGCAGCTTAGCCCCTGGTACGGGTCACGAGCAGTACTTC; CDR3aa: CASSLAPGTGHEQYF
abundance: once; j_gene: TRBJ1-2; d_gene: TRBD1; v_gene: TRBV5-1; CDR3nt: TGCGCCAGCAGCTTGGAAGGGGGCAGATGGACGGATGGCTACACCTTC; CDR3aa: CASSLEGGRWTDGYTF
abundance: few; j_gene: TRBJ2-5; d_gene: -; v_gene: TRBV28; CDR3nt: TGTGAGGTGGGAGATAACCAAGAGACCCAGTACTTC; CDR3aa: CEVGDNQETQYF
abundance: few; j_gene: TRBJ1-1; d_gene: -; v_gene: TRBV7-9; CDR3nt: TGTGCCAGCAGCTTCGTTGGGGTTGAAGCTTTCTTT; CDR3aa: CASSFVGVEAFF
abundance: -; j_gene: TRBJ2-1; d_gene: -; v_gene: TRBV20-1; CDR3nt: TGCAGTGCTAGAGAACGCGGAGACGAATACAATGAGCAGTTCTTC; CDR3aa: CSARERGDEYNEQFF
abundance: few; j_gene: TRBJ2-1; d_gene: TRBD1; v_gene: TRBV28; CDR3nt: TGTGCCAGCAGGGACGACAGGGCTGGGGGCAATGAGCAGTTCTTC; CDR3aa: CASRDDRAGGNEQFF
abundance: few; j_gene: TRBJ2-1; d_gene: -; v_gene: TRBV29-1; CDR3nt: TGCAGCGTTCGGCCTTACAATGAGCAGTTCTTC; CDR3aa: CSVRPYNEQFF
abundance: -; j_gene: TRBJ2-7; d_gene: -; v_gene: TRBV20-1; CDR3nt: TGCAGTGCTAATGGGTCTAGTCGGTCCTACGAGCAGTACTTC; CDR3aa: CSANGSSRSYEQYF
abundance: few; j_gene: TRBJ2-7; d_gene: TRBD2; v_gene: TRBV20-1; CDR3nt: TGCAGTGCTAGAGGTCCTAGCGGGAGAGGATACGAGCAGTACTTC; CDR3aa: CSARGPSGRGYEQYF
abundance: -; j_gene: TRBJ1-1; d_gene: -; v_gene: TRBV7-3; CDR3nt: TGTGCCAGCAGCGTTACAGGGCACATGAACACTGAAGCTTTCTTT; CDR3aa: CASSVTGHMNTEAFF
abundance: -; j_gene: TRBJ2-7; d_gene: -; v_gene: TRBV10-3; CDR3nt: TGTGCCATCAGTGGAGGGGTCGAGCAGTACTTC; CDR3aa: CAISGGVEQYF
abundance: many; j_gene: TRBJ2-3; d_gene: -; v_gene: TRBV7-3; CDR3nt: TGTGCCAGCAGCCAATCAGATACGCAGTATTTT; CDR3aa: CASSQSDTQYF
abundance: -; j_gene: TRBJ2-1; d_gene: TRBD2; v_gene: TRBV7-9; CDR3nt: TGTGCCAGCAGCCTAAAAGTATTAGCGGGGGGGCAAGATGAGCAGTTCTTC; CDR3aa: CASSLKVLAGGQDEQFF
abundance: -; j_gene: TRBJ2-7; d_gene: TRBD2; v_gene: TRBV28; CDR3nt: TGTGCCAGCAACCAAGCGGGAGGTTTTGTCGAGCAGTACTTC; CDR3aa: CASNQAGGFVEQYF
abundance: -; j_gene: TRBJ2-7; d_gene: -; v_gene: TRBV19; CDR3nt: TGTGCCAGTAGTATAGTTGGCGGAGGCTCCTACGAGCAGTACTTC; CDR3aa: CASSIVGGGSYEQYF
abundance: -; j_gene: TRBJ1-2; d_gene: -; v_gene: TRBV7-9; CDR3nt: TGTGCCAGCAGCTCTTATCCCGACAGCGCCTATGGCTACACCTTC; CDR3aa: CASSSYPDSAYGYTF
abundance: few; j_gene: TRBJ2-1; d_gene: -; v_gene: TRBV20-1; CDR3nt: TGCAGTGCCACCCAGGGAAACGGTGTCAATGAGCAGTTCTTC; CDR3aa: CSATQGNGVNEQFF
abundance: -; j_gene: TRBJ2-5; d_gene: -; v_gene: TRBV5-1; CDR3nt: TGCGCCAACAGCTTGGAGACAGCCCTGGGGACCCAGTACTTC; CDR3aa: CANSLETALGTQYF
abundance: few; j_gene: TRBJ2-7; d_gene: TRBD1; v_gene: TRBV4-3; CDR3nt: TGCGCCAGCAGCCAAGATTTGGAGACAGGGGCCCACGAGCAGTACTTC; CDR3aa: CASSQDLETGAHEQYF
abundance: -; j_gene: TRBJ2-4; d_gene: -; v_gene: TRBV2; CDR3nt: TGTGCCATCATCTCCTCAGATATTCAGTACTTC; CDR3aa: CAIISSDIQYF
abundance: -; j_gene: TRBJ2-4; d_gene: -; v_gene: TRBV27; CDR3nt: TGTGCCAGCAGTTTGAATACACTAGCCAAAAACATTCAGTACTTC; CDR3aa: CASSLNTLAKNIQYF
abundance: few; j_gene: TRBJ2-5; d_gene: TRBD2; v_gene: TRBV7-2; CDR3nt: TGTGCCAGCAGCTTTCGGGGGGGCCGAGAGACCCAGTACTTC; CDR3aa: CASSFRGGRETQYF
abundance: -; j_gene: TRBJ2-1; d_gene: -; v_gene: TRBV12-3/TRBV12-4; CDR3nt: TGTGCCAGCAGGCCGAGAAGCTCCTACAATGAGCAGTTCTTC; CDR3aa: CASRPRSSYNEQFF
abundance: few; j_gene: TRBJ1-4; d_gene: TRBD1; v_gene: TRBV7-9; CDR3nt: TGTGCCAGCAGCTTAGAGGTGACAGGGGTGACAACTAATGAAAAACTGCTTTTT; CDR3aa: CASSLEVTGVTTNEKLLF
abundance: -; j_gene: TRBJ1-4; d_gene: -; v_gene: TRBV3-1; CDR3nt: TGTGCCAGCAGCCACAAGGAAGGGATCGGAAAACTGTTTTTT; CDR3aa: CASSHKEGIGKLFF